The 16 T cell receptor beta chains below were found in one sample sequenced in a study of tissue T cells after allogeneic stem cell transplantation. Some clones are missing from TCRdb's copy, which holds only in-frame ones; the method was immunoSEQ multiplex PCR. In the table there are approximately 7,600 clones, under 55% of which are singletons. The time point was: mouse harvest day 7 after allogeneic transplant. Mouse grafts combined 10^7 T-cell-depleted bone marrow cells with 10^6 splenic CD5+ T cells. Material: gut tissue. These receptors all come from a female BALB/c mouse given C57BL/6 T cells with graft-versus-host disease after an allogeneic hematopoietic cell transplant.

Note on this clone: Gene names denote mouse genes. The read stops 1 residue short of the end of the CDR3; the missing end is completed from the germline J gene. The chain couples TRBV15 to TRBJ2-3; 13 positions match TRBD2. Germline V CDR1 and CDR2: SGHND, FRSKSL. V lost 6 bases to trimming and J lost 0 bases; unmatched junction nucleotides: 6. The CDR3 contains 17 residues. The CDR3 loop is CASSRDWGGTSAETLYF. Incomplete CDR3 DNA: TGTGCCAGCAGCCGGGACTGGGGGGGAACTAGTGCAGAAACGCTGTAT.

As regards this clone: The genes are named according to mouse. The DNA ends 1 residue before the CDR3 does, and the rest of the CDR3 is filled in from the germline J gene. V is TRBV24 and J is TRBJ2-1; 7 bases are shared with TRBD1. Losses at the gene ends were 5 bases for V and 3 bases for J; bases not matched to a gene: 7. The CDR3 length is 15 residues. Germline values: CDR1 KGHTA, CDR2 FRNEEI. CDR3 residues: CASSNPTGPYAEQFF. The DNA read from the CDR3 is TGTGCCAGCAGTAACCCGACAGGGCCCTATGCTGAGCAGTTC.

Regarding this clone: Mouse gene names apply. The read terminates 1 residue ahead of where the CDR3 ends, so the germline J gene completes it. The V gene is TRBV16, the J gene TRBJ2-5; 11 nucleotides match TRBD2. Trimming took 4 bases from V and 1 from J; bases not matched to a gene: 10. Germline assignment: CDR1 SGHSA and CDR2 FRNQAP. This CDR3 contains 18 residues. Incomplete CDR3 DNA: TGTGCAAGCAGCTCTAACTGGGGGGGCGAGGAAGACCAAGACACCCAGTAC. Its translation is CASSSNWGGEEDQDTQY. The whole CDR3 sequence is CASSSNWGGEEDQDTQYF.

By share of the sample, this clone is medium-sized. All gene names here are mouse names. With the read ending 1 residue before the CDR3 end, the germline J gene is used to fill in that end. This chain connects TRBV14 to TRBJ2-7; D is possibly TRBD1 (6 bases). This CDR3 is 12 amino acids long. Trimming cost V 2 bases and J 6 bases, with 9 bases left between them. CDR1 and CDR2 (germline): SGHDT, FRDEAV. The CDR3 loop reads CASSFAGVEQYF. Incomplete CDR3 DNA: TGTGCCAGCAGTTTTGCAGGGGTTGAACAGTAC.

Worth noting for this clone: Mouse gene names apply. The sequenced fragment ends 1 residue before the CDR3 boundary, so the rest is inferred from the germline J gene. This chain connects TRBV31 to TRBJ2-4; TRBD2 aligns across 7 bases. In germline, CDR1 is GKSSPN, CDR2 SITVG. V dropped 0 bases and J dropped 0; count of bases not matched to a gene: 6. CDR3 size: 16 residues. The CDR3 sequence is CAWSLAWGRSQNTLYF. The sequenced part of the CDR3 DNA is TGTGCCTGGAGTCTAGCCTGGGGGAGGAGTCAAAACACCTTGTAC. Looking up the rest from reference TRBV31 and TRBJ2-4 gives the full variable domain: AQTIHQWPVAEIKAVGSPLSLGCTIKGKSSPNLYWYWQATGGTLQQLFYSITVGQVESVVQLNLSASRPKDDQFILSTEKLLLSHSGFYLCAWSLAWGRSQNTLYFGAGTRLSVL.

For this clone: Germline and genes here are mouse. The read ends 1 residue early relative to the CDR3; the germline J gene fills the gap. The rearrangement uses TRBV26 and TRBJ1-4; 8 nucleotides line up with TRBD1. J was trimmed by 5 bases and V by 4 bases; bases with no gene match: 3. The CDR3 is made up of 14 amino acids. Germline CDR1 and CDR2: KGHPV and FQNQEV (reference sequence). CDR3 in amino acids: CASSRQGWNERLFF. The CDR3 bases that were read are TGTGCCAGCAGTCGACAGGGGTGGAACGAAAGATTATTT.

Worth noting for this clone: Mouse germline and gene names are used. Sequencing ends 1 residue short of the CDR3 end; the germline J gene provides the rest. The chain combines TRBV16 with TRBJ2-7; D gene ambiguous. The CDR3 covers 12 residues. The germline V gene encodes CDR1 SGHSA and CDR2 FRNQAP. V gave up 5 bases and J gave up 0 bases, with 5 bases separating them. The chain's CDR3 is CASSLSSYEQYF. The sequenced part of the CDR3 DNA is TGTGCAAGCAGCCTTAGCTCCTATGAACAGTAC. Drawing the rest from reference TRBV16 and TRBJ2-7, the complete variable domain is NAGVIQTPRHKVTGKGQEATLWCEPISGHSAVFWYRQTIVQGLEFLTYFRNQAPIDDSGMPKERFSAQMPNQSHSTLKIQSTQPQDSAVYLCASSLSSYEQYFGPGTRLTVL.

On this clone itself: The gene names given are mouse names. With the read ending 1 residue before the CDR3 end, the germline J gene is used to fill in that end. The rearrangement links TRBV13-3 to TRBJ1-2; 9 bases agree with TRBD1. Germline V gene lookup returns CDR1 NNHDY and CDR2 SYVADS. The CDR3 sequence is 15 residues long. The V gene end was trimmed by 0 bases and the J gene end by 3 bases; junction bases not matched to a gene: 3. The part of the CDR3 DNA that was read is TGTGCCAGCAGTGATGCTAGGACAGGGGACTCCGACTACACC. Encoded protein: CASSDARTGDSDYT. The full CDR3 is CASSDARTGDSDYTF.

This clone was detected once. Gene labels here are mouse ones. The CDR3 sequence: CASSPRGGAYEQYF. CDR3 DNA, as far as it was read: TGTGCCAGCTCCCCTCGGGGGGGCGCCTATGAACAGTAC. This sequence joins TRBV12-2 and TRBJ2-7, with 8 bases matching TRBD2. The read is 1 residue too short to cover the CDR3 end, so that end is filled in from the germline J gene. J lost 2 bases, V lost 4 bases, and 6 bases had no gene match. Germline assignment: CDR1 SGHLS and CDR2 HYDKME. This CDR3 has 14 residues.

As to this clone: The genes and germline here are from mouse. The read ends 1 residue early relative to the CDR3; the germline J gene fills the gap. V is TRBV26 and J is TRBJ2-7; TRBD1 might be the D (6 bases). This CDR3 is 12 amino acids long. Deletions cut 4 bases from V and 3 bases from J, with 7 bases between. Germline loops: CDR1 KGHPV, CDR2 FQNQEV (reference sequence). The CDR3 loop reads CASSRTVYEQYF. The part of the CDR3 DNA that was read is TGTGCCAGCAGTCGGACAGTCTATGAACAGTAC. The whole variable domain, remainder taken from reference TRBV26 and TRBJ2-7, is NSKVIQTPRYLVKGQGQKAKMRCIPEKGHPVVFWYQQNKNNEFKFLINFQNQEVLQQIDMTEKRFSAECPSNSPCSLEIQSSEAGDSALYLCASSRTVYEQYFGPGTRLTVL.

As to this clone: Mouse names are used for the genes. The CDR3 extends 1 residue past the end of the read, so its final part is completed from the germline J gene. This chain uses TRBV13-2 with TRBJ1-1, with no clear D. Trimming shortened V by 2 bases and J by 5 bases, and 7 bases separated the two germline ends. There are 12 residues in the CDR3. Looked up from germline, CDR1 is NNHNN and CDR2 is SYGAGS (reference sequence). The CDR3 is CASGDSRTEVFF. CDR3 bases read: TGTGCCAGCGGTGACTCCAGGACAGAAGTCTTC.

On this clone: Mouse germline and gene names are used. The read stops 1 residue short of the end of the CDR3; the missing end is completed from the germline J gene. This chain uses TRBV16 with TRBJ2-7; 10 bases are a match to TRBD2. The V gene's germline CDR1 is SGHSA and CDR2 FRNQAP. CDR3 length: 13 residues. J lost 4 bases, V lost 5 bases, and 2 bases had no gene match. The CDR3 DNA, read in part, is TGTGCAAGCAGCCGGGGACTGGGGTATGAACAGTAC. Amino acids: CASSRGLGYEQY. The complete CDR3 protein is CASSRGLGYEQYF.

Details on this clone: Gene names follow the mouse nomenclature. The read falls 1 residue short of the CDR3 end, and the missing part is taken from the germline J gene. V is TRBV3 and J is TRBJ2-5, with TRBD1 matching 7 bases. Germline V gene sequence: CDR1 SNHLY, CDR2 FYNGKV (reference sequence). V lost 4 bases to trimming and J lost 6 bases; unmatched junction nucleotides: 4. CDR3 length: 13 amino acids. CDR3 loop: CASSSQGRDTQYF. The CDR3 DNA, read in part, is TGTGCCAGCAGCTCACAGGGGCGGGACACCCAGTAC.

In this sample, this clone is medium-sized. Germline and genes: mouse. The read ends 1 residue early relative to the CDR3; the germline J gene fills the gap. The V and J genes are TRBV24 and TRBJ2-7, with D perhaps given as TRBD1 or TRBD2 (5 bases each). V lost 1 base to trimming and J lost 3 bases, with 7 bases between them. Germline V gives CDR1 KGHTA, CDR2 FRNEEI. The CDR3 loop spans 13 amino acids. The covered CDR3 bases are TGTGCCAGCAGTCTGTCCGGGGGCTATGAACAGTAC. Translation gives CASSLSGGYEQY. Given in full, the CDR3 is CASSLSGGYEQYF.

As to this clone: The gene symbols are mouse symbols. The sequenced fragment ends 1 residue before the CDR3 boundary, so the rest is inferred from the germline J gene. This sequence joins TRBV17 and TRBJ2-7; 11 bases are a match to TRBD2. In germline, CDR1 is MNHDT, CDR2 YYDKIL. The J segment lost 4 bases and the V segment lost 6 bases, leaving 5 bases of the junction unmatched. The CDR3 is made up of 14 amino acids. CDR3 DNA (partial): TGTGCTAGCAGCAGACTGGGGGGGGCGTATGAACAGTAC. Its translation: CASSRLGGAYEQY. The full-length CDR3 reads as CASSRLGGAYEQYF.

On this clone: Mouse gene names and germline throughout. The sequence runs out 1 residue before the end of the CDR3; the remainder is reconstructed from the germline J gene. The gene calls are TRBV16 and TRBJ2-5; D is tentatively TRBD1 or TRBD2 (5 bases each). Trimming left V 5 bases short and J 5 bases short, with 11 bases between. CDR3 size: 13 residues. Germline V gene sequence: CDR1 SGHSA, CDR2 FRNQAP. CDR3 DNA (partial): TGTGCAAGCAGCACGCAGGGACGAGACACCCAGTAC. Protein: CASSTQGRDTQY. The full CDR3 protein is CASSTQGRDTQYF.